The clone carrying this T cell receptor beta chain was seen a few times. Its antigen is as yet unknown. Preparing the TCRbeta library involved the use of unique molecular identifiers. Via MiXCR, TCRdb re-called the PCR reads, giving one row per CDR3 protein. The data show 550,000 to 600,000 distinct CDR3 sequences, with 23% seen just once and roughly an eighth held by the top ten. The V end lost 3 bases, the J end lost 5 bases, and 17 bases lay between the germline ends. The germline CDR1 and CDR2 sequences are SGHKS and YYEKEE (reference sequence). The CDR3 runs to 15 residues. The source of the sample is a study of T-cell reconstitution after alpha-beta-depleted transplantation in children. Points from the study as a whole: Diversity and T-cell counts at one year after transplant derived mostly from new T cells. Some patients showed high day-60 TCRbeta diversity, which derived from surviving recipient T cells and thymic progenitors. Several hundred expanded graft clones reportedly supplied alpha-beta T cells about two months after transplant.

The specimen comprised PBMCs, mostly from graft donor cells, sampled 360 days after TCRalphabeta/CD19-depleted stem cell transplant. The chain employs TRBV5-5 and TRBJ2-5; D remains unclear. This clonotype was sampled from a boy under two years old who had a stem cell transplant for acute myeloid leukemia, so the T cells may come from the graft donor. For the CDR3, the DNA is TGTGCCAGCAGCTCCTGGGAAGGGATCATGGAGACCCAGTACTTC. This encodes CASSSWEGIMETQYF.